What follows are 13 T cell receptor beta chains derived from one specimen sequenced in a study of human T cells and chemical hapten exposure. A single record per CDR3 protein comes from TCRdb applying MiXCR to the RACE reads. The sample consists of approximately 260,000 distinct CDR3 sequences, 7.7% of them appearing once. Time point indicated: pre-sensitization, week 0. Described treatment: therapeutic diphenylcyclopropenone sensitization with weekly scalp DPC. The material was whole blood, obtained in connection with sensitization to the hapten diphenylcyclopropenone (DPC). These receptors all stem from a young man with alopecia areata. Some clones in this sample may be carry-over from other donors' samples.

This clonotype appeared a few times. The chain recombines TRBV7-3 with TRBJ1-1; D is uncertain. The V end lost 1 base, the J end lost 3 bases, and 6 bases lay between the germline ends. The CDR3 totals 13 residues. Per germline, CDR1 SGHTA and CDR2 FQGTGA. CDR3 loop: CASSLRADTEAFF. Written as DNA, the CDR3 is TGTGCCAGCAGCTTAAGGGCAGACACTGAAGCTTTCTTT.

This clonotype appeared many times. CDR3 coding DNA: TGTGCCAGCAGATGGACAGGGGAAGAGACCCAGTACTTC. It codes for CASRWTGEETQYF. V usage is TRBV6-5 and J usage is TRBJ2-5; TRBD1 matches 9 bases. This CDR3 has 13 amino acids. The germline CDR1 and CDR2 sequences are MNHEY and SVGAGI. Trimming at V came to 6 bases and at J to 3 bases, leaving 2 bases not matched to a gene.

This chain connects TRBV29-1 to TRBJ2-5; 7 bases match TRBD1. The CDR3 sequence is 11 residues long. V gave up 7 bases and J gave up 4 bases; unmatched junction bases: 3. Germline V gene lookup returns CDR1 SQVTM and CDR2 ANQGSEA. CDR3 bases: TGCAGCGAGCGGACAGGAGAGACCCAGTACTTC. Translating gives CSERTGETQYF.

Note on this clonotype: A read error may explain this, as a much larger clone is one base away. The chain recombines TRBV5-1 with TRBJ2-3; possibly TRBD2 for D (5 bases). The germline V gene encodes CDR1 SGHRS and CDR2 YFSETQ. The CDR3 is 13 amino acids. This CDR3 is CASSPDGGDMQYF. The CDR3 nucleotides read TGCGCCAGCAGCCCAGACGGAGGAGATATGCAGTATTTT.

This rearrangement joins TRBV24-1 to TRBJ1-2, with 9 bases matching TRBD1. This CDR3 contains 14 residues. V dropped 3 bases and J dropped 6; count of bases not matched to a gene: 4. Germline CDR1 KGHDR, CDR2 SFDVKD. CDR3 bases: TGTGCCACCAGTGATACACAGGGGGCAAATGGCTACACCTTC. Residues: CATSDTQGANGYTF.

This clonotype was counted between two and nine times. The rearrangement links TRBV2 to TRBJ2-1, with 8 nucleotides matching TRBD1. CDR1 and CDR2 from the germline V gene are SNHLY and FYNNEI. J lost 7 bases, V lost 4 bases, and 12 bases had no gene match. The CDR3 totals 16 residues. CDR3 protein: CASSGTGGQGLNEQFF. For the CDR3, the DNA is TGTGCCAGCAGTGGTACCGGAGGACAGGGCCTGAATGAGCAGTTCTTC.

This sequence joins TRBV11-2 and TRBJ2-7; 7 bases agree with TRBD1. J gave up 3 bases and V 10 bases, and 21 bases lay outside the gene matches. From germline, CDR1 is SGHAT and CDR2 FQNNGV. This CDR3 spans 17 amino acids. The CDR3 spells CATQTLGVGQIYYEQYF. The CDR3 coding sequence is TGTGCCACCCAAACGCTGGGGGTGGGACAGATATACTACGAGCAGTACTTC.

This clonotype was found many times. V gene TRBV6-6 combines with J gene TRBJ2-5, with D uncertain. The CDR3 has 14 residues. V shed 6 bases and J shed 5 bases, with 16 bases lying between them. In germline, CDR1 is MNHNY, CDR2 SVGAGI (reference sequence). The chain's CDR3 is CASRTDSDWETQYF. In DNA form, the CDR3 reads TGTGCCAGCAGAACCGACTCCGATTGGGAGACCCAGTACTTC.

This clonotype was counted only a few times. The gene calls are TRBV6-2 or TRBV6-3 and TRBJ1-5; TRBD1 aligns across 7 bases. CDR1 and CDR2 (germline): MNHEY, SVGEGT. V lost 11 bases, J lost 5 bases, and 12 bases stayed unmatched. The CDR3 runs to 14 residues. The CDR3 is CAVTGDISYQPQHF. In DNA form, the CDR3 reads TGTGCCGTTACAGGGGACATATCCTATCAGCCCCAGCATTTT.

This rearrangement joins TRBV20-1 to TRBJ1-4; possible D gene TRBD1, 5 bases. V lost 0 bases and J 8 bases, leaving 19 bases between the germline ends. Germline V CDR1 and CDR2: DFQATT, SNEGSKA (reference sequence). The CDR3 runs 16 residues. The CDR3 bases are TGCAGTGCTAGAGATCCCAGACCGGATGGGGGGGAAAAACTGTTTTTT. It yields the protein CSARDPRPDGGEKLFF.

The gene calls are TRBV7-3 and TRBJ2-3; D possibly uses TRBD1 or TRBD2 (5 bases each). Germline CDR1 SGHTA, CDR2 FQGTGA. The CDR3 runs 14 residues. V lost 5 bases to trimming and J lost 6 bases, with 15 bases between them. The CDR3 spells CASSPGTLPDTQYF. The CDR3 region has the DNA TGTGCCAGCAGCCCAGGGACCCTTCCGGATACGCAGTATTTT.

The genes are TRBV29-1 and TRBJ2-5, with D perhaps assigned TRBD1 or TRBD2 (8 bases each). The V gene lost 7 bases and the J gene lost 5 bases, with 20 bases spanning the gap. The CDR3 loop spans 14 amino acids. The germline V gene encodes CDR1 SQVTM and CDR2 ANQGSEA. The CDR3 reads CSERTGRGGETQYF. The CDR3 DNA is TGCAGCGAGCGGACAGGGCGCGGGGGGGAGACCCAGTACTTC.

Ten or more counts support this clonotype. The chain recombines TRBV6-2 or TRBV6-3 with TRBJ1-5, with 8 bases aligning to TRBD1. The CDR3 extends over 15 amino acids. CDR1 and CDR2 (germline): MNHEY, SVGEGT. V shed 5 bases, J shed 3 bases, and the junction held 6 bases outside the gene matches. The CDR3: CASSPMDRDNQPQHF. CDR3 bases: TGTGCCAGCAGTCCTATGGACAGGGACAATCAGCCCCAGCATTTT.